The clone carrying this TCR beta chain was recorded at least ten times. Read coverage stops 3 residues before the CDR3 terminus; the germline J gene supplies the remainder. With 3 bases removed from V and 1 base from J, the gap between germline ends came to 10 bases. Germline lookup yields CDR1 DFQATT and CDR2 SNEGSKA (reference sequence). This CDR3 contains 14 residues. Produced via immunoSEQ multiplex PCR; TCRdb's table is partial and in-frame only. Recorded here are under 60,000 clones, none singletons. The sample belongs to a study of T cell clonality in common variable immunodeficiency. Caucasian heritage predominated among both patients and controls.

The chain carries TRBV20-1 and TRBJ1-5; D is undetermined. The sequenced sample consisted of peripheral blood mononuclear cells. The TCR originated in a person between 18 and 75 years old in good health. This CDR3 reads CSARSGLSNQPQHF. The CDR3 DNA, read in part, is TGCAGTGCTAGGTCAGGTTTGAGCAATCAGCCC.